This T cell receptor (beta chain) was found in a study of blood T cell repertoires in COVID-19. Turning to the study itself: Some COVID-19 samples were acute and others convalescent; all came from the United States, Italy and Spain.

This clone was seen once. Trimming cost V 5 bases and J 4 bases; bases outside gene matches: 2. CDR3 length: 13 residues. Germline CDR1 LGHDT, CDR2 YNNKEL (reference sequence). Participants' reported clinical history set cohort assignment. Recovered status in Cohort 3 required two negative PCRs, clearance, or symptom resolution. Assay: immunoSEQ multiplex PCR; the TCRdb copy retains only in-frame clones and omits some. The sample carries hundreds of thousands of clones, around 88% recorded once. Sequencing was performed on PBMCs or T cells enriched from blood (not recorded which). This receptor was taken from a woman in her thirties or forties who had recovered from COVID-19. The chain recombines TRBV3-1 (or the pseudogene TRBV3-2) with TRBJ2-4, with TRBD1 identical over 7 bases. CDR3: CASSTGQKNIQYF. The CDR3 DNA is TGTGCCAGCAGCACGGGACAGAAAAACATTCAGTACTTC.